This T cell receptor (beta chain) came from a study of blood T cell repertoires in COVID-19. Study-level background: Researchers got acute and convalescent COVID-19 samples from the United States, Italy and Spain.

This CDR3 has 17 amino acids. Germline V gives CDR1 SGHTA, CDR2 FQGNSA. V shed 5 bases and J 0 bases; nucleotides not matched to a gene: 6. Seattle patients were enrolled while actively infected and followed longitudinally. Profiling relied on immunoSEQ multiplex PCR, and the TCRdb table lists in-frame clones only, not all of them. The sample records under 250,000 clones, 70% to 90% being singletons. V is TRBV7-2 and J is TRBJ2-6; 8 bases are a match to TRBD2. The sample consisted of peripheral blood. The receptor comes from a woman aged 25 to 39 with COVID-19, enrolled during active disease. DNA for the CDR3: TGTGCCAGCAGCATGCTAGCGGGCCCCTCTGGGGCCAACGTCCTGACTTTC. This codes for CASSMLAGPSGANVLTF.